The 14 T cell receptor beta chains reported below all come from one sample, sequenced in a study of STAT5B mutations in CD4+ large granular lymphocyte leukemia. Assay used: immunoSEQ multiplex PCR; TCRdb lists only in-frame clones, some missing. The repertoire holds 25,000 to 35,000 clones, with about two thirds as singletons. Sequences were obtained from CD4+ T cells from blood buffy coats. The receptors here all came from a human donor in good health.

CDR3 in amino acids: CASSPEWGAGDEQFF. The CDR3 nucleotides are TGTGCCAGCAGCCCGGAGTGGGGGGCTGGTGATGAGCAGTTCTTC. V gene TRBV6-1 combines with J gene TRBJ2-1, with D perhaps being TRBD1 or TRBD2 (6 bases each). Looked up from germline, CDR1 is MNHNS and CDR2 is SASEGT. There are 15 residues in the CDR3. V lost 6 bases and J 8 bases, leaving 20 bases between the germline ends.

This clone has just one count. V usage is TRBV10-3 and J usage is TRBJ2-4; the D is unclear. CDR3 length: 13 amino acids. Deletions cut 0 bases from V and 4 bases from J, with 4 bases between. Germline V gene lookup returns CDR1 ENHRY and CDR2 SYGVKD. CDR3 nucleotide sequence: TGTGCCATCAGTGAGTCAGGGAAAAACATTCAGTACTTC. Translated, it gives CAISESGKNIQYF.

CDR3: CASSFGTNQNQPQHF. In DNA, the CDR3 is TGCGCCAGCAGCTTTGGAACAAATCAAAATCAGCCCCAGCATTTT. This chain connects TRBV5-1 to TRBJ1-5, with unresolved D. Germline V gene lookup returns CDR1 SGHRS and CDR2 YFSETQ. V was cut by 2 bases and J by 4 bases, with 13 bases left in between. This CDR3 comprises 15 residues.

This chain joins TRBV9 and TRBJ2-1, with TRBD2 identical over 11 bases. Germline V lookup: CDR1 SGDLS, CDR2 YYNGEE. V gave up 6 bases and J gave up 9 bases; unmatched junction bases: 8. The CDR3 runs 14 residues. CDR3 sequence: CASNALGTSGEQFF. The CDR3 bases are TGTGCCAGCAACGCCCTGGGGACTAGCGGTGAGCAGTTCTTC.

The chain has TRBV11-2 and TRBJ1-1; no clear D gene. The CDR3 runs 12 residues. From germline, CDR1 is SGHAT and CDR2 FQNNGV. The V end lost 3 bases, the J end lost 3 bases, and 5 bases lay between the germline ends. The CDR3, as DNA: TGTGCCAGCAGCTTCGGGGACACTGAAGCTTTCTTT. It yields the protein CASSFGDTEAFF. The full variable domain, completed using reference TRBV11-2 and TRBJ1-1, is EAGVAQSPRYKIIEKRQSVAFWCNPISGHATLYWYQQILGQGPKLLIQFQNNGVVDDSQLPKDRFSAERLKGVDSTLKIQPAKLEDSAVYLCASSFGDTEAFFGQGTRLTVV.

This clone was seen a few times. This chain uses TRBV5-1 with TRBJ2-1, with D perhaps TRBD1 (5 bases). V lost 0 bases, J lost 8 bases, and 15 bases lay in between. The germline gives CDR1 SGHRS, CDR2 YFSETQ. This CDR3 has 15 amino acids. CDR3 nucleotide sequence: TGCGCCAGCAGCTTGGTGGGGCAGTGGCCGGATGAGCAGTTCTTC. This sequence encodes CASSLVGQWPDEQFF. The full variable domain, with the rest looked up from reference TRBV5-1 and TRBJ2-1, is KAGVTQTPRYLIKTRGQQVTLSCSPISGHRSVSWYQQTPGQGLQFLFEYFSETQRNKGNFPGRFSGRQFSNSRSEMNVSTLELGDSALYLCASSLVGQWPDEQFFGPGTRLTVL.

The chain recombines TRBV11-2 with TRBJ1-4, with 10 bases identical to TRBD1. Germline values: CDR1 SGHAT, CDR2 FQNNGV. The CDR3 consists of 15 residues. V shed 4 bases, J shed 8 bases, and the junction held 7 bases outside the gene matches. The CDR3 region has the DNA TGTGCCAGCAGCTCCTCGGACAGGGGGAGGGAAAAACTGTTTTTT. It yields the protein CASSSSDRGREKLFF.

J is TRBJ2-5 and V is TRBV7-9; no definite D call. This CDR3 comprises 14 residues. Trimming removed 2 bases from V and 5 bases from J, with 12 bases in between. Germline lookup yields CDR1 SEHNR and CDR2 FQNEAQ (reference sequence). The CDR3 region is CASSLHGFGETQYF. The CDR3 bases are TGTGCCAGCAGCTTACACGGATTCGGGGAGACCCAGTACTTC.

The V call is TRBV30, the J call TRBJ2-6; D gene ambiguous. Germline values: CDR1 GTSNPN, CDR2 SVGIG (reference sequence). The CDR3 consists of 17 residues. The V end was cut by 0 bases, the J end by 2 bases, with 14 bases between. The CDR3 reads CAWSVEILGAGANVLTF. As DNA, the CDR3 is TGTGCCTGGAGTGTCGAAATCCTTGGGGCTGGGGCCAACGTCCTGACTTTC.

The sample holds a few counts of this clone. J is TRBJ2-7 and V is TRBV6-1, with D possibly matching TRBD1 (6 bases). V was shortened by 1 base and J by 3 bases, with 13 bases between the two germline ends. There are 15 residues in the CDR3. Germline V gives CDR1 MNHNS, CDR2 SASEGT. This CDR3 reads CASSEGPGVYYEQYV. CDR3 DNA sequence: TGTGCCAGCAGTGAAGGGCCAGGGGTTTACTACGAGCAGTACGTC.

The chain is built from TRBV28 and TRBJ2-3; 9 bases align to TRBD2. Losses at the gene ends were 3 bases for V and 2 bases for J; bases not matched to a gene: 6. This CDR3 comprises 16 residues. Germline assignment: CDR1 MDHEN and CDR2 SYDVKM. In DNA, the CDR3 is TGTGCCAGCAGTTTCGGGAGCGGGGGGAACACAGATACGCAGTATTTT. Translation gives CASSFGSGGNTDTQYF.

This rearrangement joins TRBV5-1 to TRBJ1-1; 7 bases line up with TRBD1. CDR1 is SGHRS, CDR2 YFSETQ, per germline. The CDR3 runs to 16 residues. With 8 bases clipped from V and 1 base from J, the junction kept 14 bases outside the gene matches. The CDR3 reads CARTGAGGRRNTEAFF. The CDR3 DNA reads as TGCGCCAGAACGGGGGCAGGGGGTAGGCGGAACACTGAAGCTTTCTTT.

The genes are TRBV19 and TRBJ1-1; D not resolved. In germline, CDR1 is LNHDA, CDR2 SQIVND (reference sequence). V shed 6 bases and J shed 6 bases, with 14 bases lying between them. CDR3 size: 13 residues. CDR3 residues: CASSSTGPPEAFF. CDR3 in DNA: TGTGCCAGTAGCTCCACCGGACCCCCTGAAGCTTTCTTT.

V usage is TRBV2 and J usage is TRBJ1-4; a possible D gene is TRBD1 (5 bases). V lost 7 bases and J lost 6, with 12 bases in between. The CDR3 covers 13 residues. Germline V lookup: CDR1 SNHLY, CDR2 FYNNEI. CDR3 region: CASNTREDEKLFF. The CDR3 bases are TGTGCCAGCAACACCAGGGAGGATGAAAAACTGTTTTTT.